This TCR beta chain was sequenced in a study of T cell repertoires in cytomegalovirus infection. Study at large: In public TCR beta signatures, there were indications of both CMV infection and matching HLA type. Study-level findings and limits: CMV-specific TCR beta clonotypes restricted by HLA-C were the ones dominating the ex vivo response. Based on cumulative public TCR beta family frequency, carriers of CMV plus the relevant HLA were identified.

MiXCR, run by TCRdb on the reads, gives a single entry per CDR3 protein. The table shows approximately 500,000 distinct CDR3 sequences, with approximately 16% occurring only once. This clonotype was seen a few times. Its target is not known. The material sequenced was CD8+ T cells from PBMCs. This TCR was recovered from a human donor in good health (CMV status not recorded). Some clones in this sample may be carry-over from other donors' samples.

The CDR3 region is CASSPQRTSSYNEQFF. CDR3 nucleotides: TGTGCCAGCAGCCCTCAGCGGACCAGCTCCTACAATGAGCAGTTCTTC. V is TRBV11-3 and J is TRBJ2-1, with D perhaps matching TRBD2 (5 bases). Trimming pared 5 bases from V and 0 bases from J, leaving 14 bases between. CDR1 is SGHNT, CDR2 YENEEA, per germline. CDR3 length: 16 residues.